The rows below give T cell receptor beta chains drawn from one sample of a study of OX40 agonist ivuxolimab in advanced cancers. Profiling relied on immunoSEQ multiplex PCR, and the TCRdb table lists in-frame clones only, not all of them. The data contain about 37,000 clones, almost 80% of them singletons. The sequencing here drew on CD4+ or CD8+ T cells sorted from blood, taken in a trial of the OX40 agonist ivuxolimab. These receptors were taken from an adult with an advanced solid tumor such as melanoma, head and neck, liver or kidney cancer. CDR3s include the opening cysteine and the closing phenylalanine or tryptophan. A D gene is named only where the DNA matches it firmly. Clone size is stated in some rows and not others, as once, few, many or a class when expanded.

clone size: -; V gene: TRBV29-1; D gene: -; J gene: TRBJ1-2; CDR3 protein: CSARGEAGYGYTF; CDR3 DNA: TGCAGCGCTAGAGGGGAGGCGGGCTATGGCTACACCTTC
clone size: -; V gene: TRBV12-5; D gene: -; J gene: TRBJ2-1; CDR3 protein: CASARMYSNNEQFF; CDR3 DNA: TGTGCTAGTGCTCGGATGTATAGCAACAATGAGCAGTTCTTC
clone size: -; V gene: TRBV6-6; D gene: -; J gene: TRBJ1-2; CDR3 protein: CASMGGPGGYTF; CDR3 DNA: TGTGCCAGCATGGGGGGGCCAGGAGGCTACACCTTC
clone size: -; V gene: TRBV5-3; D gene: TRBD1; J gene: TRBJ1-2; CDR3 protein: CARSAHRGFAYGYTF; CDR3 DNA: TGTGCCAGAAGCGCCCACAGGGGATTTGCCTATGGCTACACCTTC
clone size: -; V gene: TRBV7-2; D gene: -; J gene: TRBJ2-5; CDR3 protein: CASSSSWRGGETQYF; CDR3 DNA: TGTGCCAGCAGCTCTTCGTGGAGGGGCGGGGAGACCCAGTACTTC
clone size: -; V gene: TRBV28; D gene: -; J gene: TRBJ1-3; CDR3 protein: CASSIGRNTIYF; CDR3 DNA: TGTGCCAGCAGTATTGGACGAAACACCATATATTTT
clone size: -; V gene: TRBV6-6; D gene: -; J gene: TRBJ1-5; CDR3 protein: CASSYSTGNQPQHF; CDR3 DNA: TGTGCCAGCAGTTACTCAACAGGCAATCAGCCCCAGCATTTT
clone size: -; V gene: TRBV2; D gene: -; J gene: TRBJ2-3; CDR3 protein: CASSEAEYTISTDTQYF; CDR3 DNA: TGTGCCAGCAGCGAAGCTGAATACACGATATCCACAGATACGCAGTATTTT
clone size: -; V gene: TRBV11-2; D gene: TRBD1; J gene: TRBJ1-5; CDR3 protein: CASSRTGDEEQPQHF; CDR3 DNA: TGTGCCAGCAGTAGGACAGGGGACGAAGAGCAGCCCCAGCATTTT
clone size: -; V gene: TRBV7-3; D gene: TRBD2; J gene: TRBJ2-3; CDR3 protein: CASSPGLAGGIGDTQYF; CDR3 DNA: TGTGCCAGCAGCCCGGGACTAGCGGGAGGGATAGGAGATACGCAGTATTTT
clone size: -; V gene: TRBV20-1; D gene: -; J gene: TRBJ1-2; CDR3 protein: CSATVGDGYTF; CDR3 DNA: TGCAGTGCCACGGTGGGGGATGGCTACACCTTC
clone size: -; V gene: TRBV9; D gene: -; J gene: TRBJ1-6; CDR3 protein: CASSVGNSPLHF; CDR3 DNA: TGTGCCAGCAGCGTAGGAAATTCACCCCTCCACTTT
clone size: -; V gene: TRBV7-9; D gene: TRBD1; J gene: TRBJ2-2; CDR3 protein: CASSLGNTGGPGELFF; CDR3 DNA: TGTGCCAGCAGCTTAGGCAATACAGGGGGCCCCGGGGAGCTGTTTTTT
clone size: -; V gene: TRBV4-1; D gene: -; J gene: TRBJ1-6; CDR3 protein: CASSHTVNSYNSPLHF; CDR3 DNA: TGCGCCAGCAGCCATACAGTAAATTCTTATAATTCACCCCTCCACTTT
clone size: -; V gene: TRBV2; D gene: -; J gene: TRBJ2-7; CDR3 protein: CASSEAPSYEQYF; CDR3 DNA: TGTGCCAGCAGTGAGGCACCTTCCTACGAGCAGTACTTC
clone size: -; V gene: TRBV9; D gene: TRBD2; J gene: TRBJ2-3; CDR3 protein: CASSVAGGNTDTQYF; CDR3 DNA: TGTGCCAGCAGCGTAGCGGGGGGGAACACAGATACGCAGTATTTT
clone size: -; V gene: TRBV11-2; D gene: -; J gene: TRBJ2-7; CDR3 protein: CASSLGSSSYEQYF; CDR3 DNA: TGTGCCAGCAGCTTAGGGTCCAGCTCCTACGAGCAGTACTTC
clone size: -; V gene: TRBV5-6; D gene: -; J gene: TRBJ2-1; CDR3 protein: CASSFLGADEQFF; CDR3 DNA: TGTGCCAGCAGCTTCCTAGGGGCCGATGAGCAGTTCTTC
clone size: -; V gene: TRBV7-9; D gene: -; J gene: TRBJ2-3; CDR3 protein: CASSFGTSLTDTQYF; CDR3 DNA: TGTGCCAGCAGCTTCGGGACGTCACTGACAGATACGCAGTATTTT
clone size: -; V gene: TRBV7-3; D gene: -; J gene: TRBJ1-5; CDR3 protein: CASASGRDQPQHF; CDR3 DNA: TGTGCCAGCGCATCTGGAAGGGATCAGCCCCAGCATTTT
clone size: once; V gene: TRBV5-4; D gene: -; J gene: TRBJ1-1; CDR3 protein: CASSLGRRNTEAFF; CDR3 DNA: TGTGCCAGCAGCTTGGGGCGCCGGAACACTGAAGCTTTCTTT
clone size: -; V gene: TRBV7-3; D gene: -; J gene: TRBJ2-3; CDR3 protein: CASSGGSGGPSTDTQYF; CDR3 DNA: TGTGCCAGCAGCGGCGGCTCGGGGGGCCCTAGCACAGATACGCAGTATTTT
clone size: -; V gene: TRBV7-3; D gene: TRBD1; J gene: TRBJ2-3; CDR3 protein: CASSLRGTGGADTQYF; CDR3 DNA: TGTGCCAGCAGCTTAAGAGGGACAGGGGGCGCAGATACGCAGTATTTT
clone size: -; V gene: TRBV6-5; D gene: -; J gene: TRBJ2-1; CDR3 protein: CASSYSRIINNEQFF; CDR3 DNA: TGTGCCAGCAGTTACTCTAGAATAATTAACAATGAGCAGTTCTTC
clone size: -; V gene: TRBV4-3; D gene: -; J gene: TRBJ1-2; CDR3 protein: CASSQETGLVLADGYTF; CDR3 DNA: TGCGCCAGCAGCCAAGAAACAGGGTTGGTGTTGGCGGATGGCTACACCTTC
clone size: -; V gene: TRBV27; D gene: TRBD2; J gene: TRBJ2-3; CDR3 protein: CASSLDLAGVIDTQYF; CDR3 DNA: TGTGCCAGCAGTTTAGATCTAGCGGGAGTGATAGATACGCAGTATTTT
clone size: -; V gene: TRBV5-5; D gene: -; J gene: TRBJ1-2; CDR3 protein: CASSLGFQGGSYGYTF; CDR3 DNA: TGTGCCAGCAGCTTGGGGTTTCAGGGTGGGAGCTATGGCTACACCTTC
clone size: -; V gene: TRBV30; D gene: TRBD1; J gene: TRBJ2-2; CDR3 protein: CAWTPGGTGELFF; CDR3 DNA: TGTGCCTGGACCCCAGGGGGCACCGGGGAGCTGTTTTTT
clone size: -; V gene: TRBV7-9; D gene: -; J gene: TRBJ2-2; CDR3 protein: CASSLSTGELFF; CDR3 DNA: TGTGCCAGCAGCTTAAGTACCGGGGAGCTGTTTTTT
clone size: -; V gene: TRBV4-3; D gene: -; J gene: TRBJ2-2; CDR3 protein: CASSQDGVANTGELFF; CDR3 DNA: TGCGCCAGCAGCCAAGATGGCGTCGCGAACACCGGGGAGCTGTTTTTT
clone size: many; V gene: TRBV5-1; D gene: -; J gene: TRBJ1-5; CDR3 protein: CASSPSWGANQPQHF; CDR3 DNA: TGCGCCAGCAGCCCCAGCTGGGGGGCGAATCAGCCCCAGCATTTT
clone size: -; V gene: TRBV16; D gene: -; J gene: TRBJ1-2; CDR3 protein: CASSPDGYGYTF; CDR3 DNA: TGTGCCAGCAGCCCGGACGGCTATGGCTACACCTTC